The clone carrying this T cell receptor (beta chain) was counted between two and nine times. Authors of the study amplified TCR beta CDR3 regions from RNA transcripts. The TCR CDR3 first-round RT-PCR relied on the HTBI primer set. TCRdb re-analysed the multiplex PCR reads in MiXCR, keeping a single row per CDR3 protein. The sample has about 740,000 distinct CDR3 sequences, roughly 15% seen once. This sample is part of a study of T cells in Graves' hyperthyroidism and ophthalmopathy. The CDR3 sequence is 14 residues long. V was clipped by 1 base and J by 2 bases, with 8 bases between them. Germline CDR1 and CDR2: MNHEY and SVGAGI. With a duration under 2 months, the hyperthyroidism was newly diagnosed in patients aged 18 to 65. Diagnostic decisions used clinical symptoms, serum thyroxine and TRAb, thyroid ultrasound and orbital computed tomography.

The origin of this receptor is a woman aged 18-30 years with Graves' hyperthyroidism. This chain joins TRBV6-5 and TRBJ2-5; the D is unclear. Input material: blood. CDR3 protein: CASSYFGYQETQYF. Here the CDR3 DNA reads TGTGCCAGCAGTTACTTCGGCTATCAAGAGACCCAGTACTTC.